These 8 T cell receptor beta chains were all obtained from the same sample, sequenced in a study of blood T cell repertoires in COVID-19. TCRdb's table, derived via immunoSEQ multiplex PCR, lists solely in-frame clones and lacks some. The sample records about 300,000 clones, 83% being singletons. Input material: peripheral blood. Receptors originate from a woman between 50 and 59 years old who had recovered from COVID-19.

This chain connects TRBV6-5 to TRBJ1-5; D is uncertain. Per the germline V gene, CDR1 is MNHEY and CDR2 is SVGAGI. Trimming took 2 bases from V and 9 from J, leaving 14 bases between them. The CDR3 contains 14 residues. The CDR3 bases are TGTGCCAGCAGTTACGGCCGGGGTGGTGGGCCCCAGCATTTT. Translating gives CASSYGRGGGPQHF.

V gene TRBV2 combines with J gene TRBJ2-3; weak D call: TRBD2 (6 bases). Germline V gene data show CDR1 as SNHLY and CDR2 as FYNNEI. The CDR3 has 14 amino acids. In DNA form, the CDR3 reads TGTGTTTCGCTTGGAGGGACCCTCACAGATACGCAGTATTTT. As protein: CVSLGGTLTDTQYF. The variable domain in full, with the rest retrieved from reference TRBV2 and TRBJ2-3, is EPEVTQTPSHQVTQMGQEVILRCVPISNHLYFYWYRQILGQKVEFLVSFYNNEISEKSEIFDDQFSVERPDGSNFTLKIRSTKLEDSAMYFCVSLGGTLTDTQYFGPGTRLTVL.

This chain joins TRBV3-1 (or the pseudogene TRBV3-2) and TRBJ2-7; TRBD1 matches 7 bases. The germline CDR1 and CDR2 sequences are LGHDT and YNNKEL (reference sequence). The CDR3 sequence is 13 residues long. Trimming took 4 bases from V and 7 from J; bases not matched to a gene: 7. CDR3 sequence: CASSPSTGREQYF. The CDR3 DNA is TGTGCCAGCAGCCCCTCGACAGGGCGGGAGCAGTACTTC.

The chain recombines TRBV19 with TRBJ1-5; weak D call: TRBD1 (6 bases). Germline V gene data show CDR1 as LNHDA and CDR2 as SQIVND (reference sequence). V gave up 1 base and J gave up 1 base, with 11 bases separating them. The length of the CDR3 is 16 residues. DNA of the CDR3: TGTGCCAGTAGTATAGGGGTAAGGGGGAGCAATCAGCCCCAGCATTTT. This translates into CASSIGVRGSNQPQHF.

This clone showed up just a few times. This rearrangement joins TRBV7-9 to TRBJ2-2; D is perhaps TRBD1 (6 bases). V was trimmed by 5 bases and J by 6 bases, leaving 13 bases between them. The CDR3 spans 14 residues. CDR1 is SEHNR, CDR2 FQNEAQ, per germline (reference sequence). The CDR3 DNA sequence: TGTGCCAGCAGCCCCAACAGGGTTCCCGGGGAGCTGTTTTTT. This translates into CASSPNRVPGELFF.

This chain connects TRBV5-1 to TRBJ2-5, with D unclear. Trimming took off 6 bases at V and 5 bases at J, with 8 bases between the two ends. CDR1 is SGHRS and CDR2 is YFSETQ in the germline V gene. The CDR3 has 11 residues. DNA of the CDR3: TGCGCCAGCACCGTAGAGGAGACCCAGTACTTC. Translated, it gives CASTVEETQYF.

This clone turned up a few times. The chain links TRBV18 to TRBJ1-2; 10 bases align to TRBD1. The V gene end was trimmed by 6 bases and the J gene end by 1 base; junction bases not matched to a gene: 5. Germline lookup yields CDR1 KGHSH and CDR2 LQKENI. This CDR3 contains 15 residues. The CDR3 loop is CASSPGQGINYGYTF. The DNA for the CDR3 is TGTGCCAGCTCGCCGGGACAGGGGATTAACTATGGCTACACCTTC.

The chain has TRBV2 and TRBJ1-6; possible D gene TRBD1, 5 bases. This CDR3 region has 12 residues. The germline V gene encodes CDR1 SNHLY and CDR2 FYNNEI. V was clipped by 3 bases and J by 13 bases, with 10 bases between them. The CDR3 sequence is CASSDQGDPLHF. The CDR3 nucleotides read TGTGCCAGCAGTGATCAAGGGGATCCCCTCCACTTT.